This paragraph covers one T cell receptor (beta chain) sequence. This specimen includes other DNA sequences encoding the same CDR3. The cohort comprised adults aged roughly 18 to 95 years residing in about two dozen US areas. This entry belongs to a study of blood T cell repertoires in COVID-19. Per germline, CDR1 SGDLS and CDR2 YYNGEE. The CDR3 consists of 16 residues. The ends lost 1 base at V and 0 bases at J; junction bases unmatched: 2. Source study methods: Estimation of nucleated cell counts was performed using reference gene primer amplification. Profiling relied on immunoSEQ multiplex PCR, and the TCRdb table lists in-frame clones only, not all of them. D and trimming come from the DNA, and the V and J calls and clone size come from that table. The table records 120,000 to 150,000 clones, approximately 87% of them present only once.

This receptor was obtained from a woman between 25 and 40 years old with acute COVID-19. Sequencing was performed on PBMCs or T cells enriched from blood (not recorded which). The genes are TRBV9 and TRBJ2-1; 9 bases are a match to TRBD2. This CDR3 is CASSVFSGSSYNEQFF. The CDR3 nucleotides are TGTGCCAGCAGCGTATTTAGCGGGAGCTCCTACAATGAGCAGTTCTTC.